This passage covers 28 T cell receptor beta chains from one sample sequenced in a study of T-cell reconstitution after alpha-beta-depleted transplantation in children. Library preparation (for TCRbeta) was performed with unique molecular identifiers. TCRdb reprocessed the PCR reads with MiXCR, giving one entry per CDR3 protein. The repertoire includes about 980,000 distinct CDR3 sequences, about 29% of them detected once, and 25% to 35% sits in the top ten. The starting material was PBMCs, mostly from graft donor cells, obtained 360 days after TCRalphabeta/CD19-depleted stem cell transplant. The source of these receptors is a boy less than two years old who had a stem cell transplant for SCID, so the T cells may come from the graft donor.

The CDR3 loop is CATSRDGRTDEQYF. CDR3 DNA sequence: TGTGCCACCAGCAGAGATGGGCGGACCGACGAGCAGTACTTC. The V gene is TRBV15, the J gene TRBJ2-7; D gene uncertain. The CDR3 runs to 14 residues. Germline V gives CDR1 LNHNV, CDR2 YYDKDF (reference sequence). Trimming took off 0 bases at V and 5 bases at J, with 11 bases between the two ends.

The rearrangement links TRBV18 to TRBJ2-1; D not certain. V dropped 3 bases and J dropped 8 bases, with 14 bases sitting between them. The CDR3 runs 14 residues. Germline assignment: CDR1 KGHSH and CDR2 LQKENI. This CDR3 is CASSPGLTTHEQFF. The CDR3 DNA is TGTGCCAGCTCACCGGGATTAACGACACATGAGCAGTTCTTC.

CDR3 coding DNA: TGTGCCACCAGTGCGGCCAGGGGCTCCTACAATGAGCAGTTCTTC. This sequence encodes CATSAARGSYNEQFF. The chain uses TRBV24-1 and TRBJ2-1; D possibly corresponds to TRBD1 (6 bases). Germline CDR1 KGHDR, CDR2 SFDVKD. V was trimmed by 5 bases and J by 0 bases, leaving 10 bases between them. This CDR3 is built from 15 residues.

The V and J genes are TRBV5-1 and TRBJ2-2; weak D call: TRBD1 (6 bases). Trimming stripped 4 bases from V and 2 bases from J, with 9 bases between. Germline CDR1 and CDR2: SGHRS and YFSETQ. The CDR3 length is 14 residues. DNA of the CDR3: TGCGCCAGCAGCCACAGGGTTAACACCGGGGAGCTGTTTTTT. Protein sequence: CASSHRVNTGELFF.

The chain joins TRBV7-2 to TRBJ2-1; D unclear. The CDR3 covers 14 residues. Deletions cut 1 base from V and 6 bases from J, with 10 bases between. The V gene's germline CDR1 is SGHTA and CDR2 FQGNSA. The CDR3 loop reads CASSLEPRTNEQFF. The CDR3 region has the DNA TGTGCCAGCAGCTTAGAACCAAGGACCAATGAGCAGTTCTTC.

The chain links TRBV5-1 to TRBJ2-1; TRBD2 aligns across 8 bases. Trimming at V came to 4 bases and at J to 8 bases, leaving 8 bases not matched to a gene. CDR1 is SGHRS, CDR2 YFSETQ, per germline. CDR3 size: 14 residues. The CDR3 DNA is TGCGCCAGCAGCCAATGGGGTAGCGGGGATGAGCAGTTCTTC. It codes for CASSQWGSGDEQFF.

The chain has TRBV20-1 and TRBJ1-3; TRBD1 is a possible D gene (6 bases). Germline loops: CDR1 DFQATT, CDR2 SNEGSKA (reference sequence). Deletions cut 3 bases from V and 1 base from J, with 16 bases between. The CDR3 runs 16 residues. Here the CDR3 reads CSARGGQTESGNTIYF. CDR3 DNA: TGCAGTGCTAGGGGGGGACAAACTGAATCTGGAAACACCATATATTTT.

The chain has TRBV5-5 and TRBJ2-1; 9 bases align to TRBD2. CDR1 SGHKS and CDR2 YYEKEE come from the germline V gene (reference sequence). With V trimmed by 4 bases and J by 7 bases, 15 bases remained unmatched. The CDR3 is 17 residues long. The CDR3 is CASSLLSSGGGRNEQFF. The CDR3 bases are TGTGCCAGCAGCCTCCTCAGTAGCGGGGGCGGGAGGAATGAGCAGTTCTTC.

The genes are TRBV4-3 and TRBJ2-1, with D possibly matching TRBD2 (5 bases). The germline V gene encodes CDR1 LGHNA and CDR2 YSLEER. This CDR3 contains 16 residues. The V gene lost 2 bases and the J gene lost 5 bases, with 16 bases spanning the gap. The CDR3 nucleotides are TGCGCCAGCAGCCAATTCCCCCTAGCCCTCAACAATGAGCAGTTCTTC. It codes for CASSQFPLALNNEQFF.

The gene calls are TRBV7-2 and TRBJ1-2; D is uncertain. The CDR3 spans 13 residues. Germline CDR1 and CDR2: SGHTA and FQGNSA. V gave up 1 base and J gave up 8 bases, with 11 bases separating them. The CDR3 loop reads CASSLDRAGGYTF. CDR3 sequence (DNA): TGTGCCAGCAGCTTAGATCGGGCGGGGGGCTACACCTTC.

This clonotype was seen only a few times. The rearrangement joins TRBV20-1 to TRBJ2-1; 7 bases are a match to TRBD1. From germline, CDR1 is DFQATT and CDR2 SNEGSKA (reference sequence). The CDR3 is made up of 16 amino acids. Trimming at V came to 6 bases and at J to 0 bases, leaving 11 bases not matched to a gene. CDR3 nucleotides: TGCAGTGCCCCGACAGGGTCACCGAGCTCCTACAATGAGCAGTTCTTC. It translates to CSAPTGSPSSYNEQFF.

In this sample, this clonotype turned up a few times. This rearrangement joins TRBV29-1 to TRBJ2-1; unclear D gene. The V end was cut by 3 bases, the J end by 3 bases, with 9 bases between. CDR3 length equals 13 residues. Germline V gives CDR1 SQVTM, CDR2 ANQGSEA. The CDR3: CSVEAILYNEQFF. In DNA form, the CDR3 reads TGCAGCGTTGAGGCAATCCTCTACAATGAGCAGTTCTTC.

The V and J genes are TRBV2 and TRBJ1-1, with D hard to call. Germline assignment: CDR1 SNHLY and CDR2 FYNNEI. With 2 bases removed from V and 4 bases from J, the gap between germline ends came to 17 bases. The CDR3 has 16 amino acids. The CDR3 loop is CASSEWVVRRTTEAFF. DNA of the CDR3: TGTGCCAGCAGTGAATGGGTGGTCAGGCGTACCACTGAAGCTTTCTTT.

The chain links TRBV29-1 to TRBJ1-1; TRBD1 matches 10 bases. The CDR3 has 15 amino acids. From germline, CDR1 is SQVTM and CDR2 ANQGSEA. The CDR3 loop is CRRRDRGFLNTEAFF. The CDR3 bases are TGCAGGCGCCGGGACAGGGGTTTCTTGAACACTGAAGCTTTCTTT.

The chain employs TRBV12-3 or TRBV12-4 and TRBJ1-5; tentative D call: TRBD1 (6 bases). The V end was cut by 6 bases, the J end by 1 base, with 13 bases between. The CDR3 is 15 residues long. The CDR3 coding sequence is TGTGCCAGCAGCCCAGGGGAGGGGAGCAATCAGCCCCAGCATTTT. Protein: CASSPGEGSNQPQHF.

This chain uses TRBV7-2 with TRBJ1-2; no clear D gene. CDR3 length: 13 amino acids. The V end lost 2 bases, the J end lost 0 bases, and 4 bases lay between the germline ends. CDR1 and CDR2 (germline): SGHTA, FQGNSA. CDR3 nucleotide sequence: TGTGCCAGCAGCTTACTGCCTAACTATGGCTACACCTTC. It translates to CASSLLPNYGYTF.

CDR3 in DNA: TGTGCCAGCAGTTCCCCGGGACTAGCTTACCACAATGAGCAGTTCTTC. Translated, it gives CASSSPGLAYHNEQFF. This chain connects TRBV28 to TRBJ2-1; 9 nucleotides match TRBD2. The CDR3 is made up of 16 amino acids. The germline CDR1 and CDR2 sequences are MDHEN and SYDVKM. The V gene end was trimmed by 4 bases and the J gene end by 5 bases; junction bases not matched to a gene: 9.

The table lists this clonotype with a few counts. In DNA form, the CDR3 reads TGTGCCAGCAGTAACCCGGACAGTCTCAATCAGCCCCAGCATTTT. Translating it yields CASSNPDSLNQPQHF. The gene calls are TRBV28 and TRBJ1-5; tentative D call: TRBD1 (6 bases). This CDR3 comprises 15 residues. V lost 5 bases and J 3 bases, leaving 14 bases between the germline ends. Per the germline V gene, CDR1 is MDHEN and CDR2 is SYDVKM.

V and J are TRBV6-5 and TRBJ2-2; unclear D gene. V lost 2 bases and J lost 2, with 6 bases in between. Germline CDR1 MNHEY, CDR2 SVGAGI. The CDR3 covers 14 residues. The CDR3 DNA reads as TGTGCCAGCAGTTACGGGTTAAACACCGGGGAGCTGTTTTTT. Protein product: CASSYGLNTGELFF.

In nucleotides, the CDR3 is TGTGCCAGCAGTTCCGGAATTGCAGGGACTGAAGCTTTCTTT. Protein: CASSSGIAGTEAFF. The genes are TRBV6-5 and TRBJ1-1, with D perhaps TRBD1 (5 bases). V lost 4 bases to trimming and J lost 5 bases, with 14 bases between them. Germline V lookup: CDR1 MNHEY, CDR2 SVGAGI. The CDR3 extends over 14 amino acids.

The rearrangement links TRBV5-1 to TRBJ2-1; 11 nucleotides line up with TRBD2. The V gene end was trimmed by 4 bases and the J gene end by 7 bases; junction bases not matched to a gene: 7. From germline, CDR1 is SGHRS and CDR2 YFSETQ. The CDR3 runs to 15 residues. The CDR3 spells CASSPTSGVLNEQFF. CDR3 sequence (DNA): TGCGCCAGCAGCCCGACTAGCGGGGTGTTGAATGAGCAGTTCTTC.

CDR3 loop: CASTRLSSVGYTF. The CDR3 coding sequence is TGTGCCAGCACCCGTCTTAGCAGCGTAGGCTACACCTTC. The chain uses TRBV7-2 and TRBJ1-2; D unclear. The CDR3 is 13 amino acids. The V gene lost 7 bases and the J gene lost 8 bases, with 17 bases spanning the gap. The germline gives CDR1 SGHTA, CDR2 FQGNSA.

This rearrangement joins TRBV7-8 to TRBJ2-3; maybe TRBD1 (6 bases). Trimming left V 4 bases short and J 2 bases short, with 13 bases between. Germline V gene data show CDR1 as SGHVS and CDR2 as FQNEAQ. CDR3 length: 15 amino acids. This chain's CDR3 is CASSSPGHITDTQYF. CDR3 nucleotide sequence: TGTGCCAGCAGCTCCCCGGGACATATCACAGATACGCAGTATTTT.

This chain links TRBV29-1 with TRBJ1-1, with TRBD1 as a possible D gene (6 bases). The V end lost 4 bases, the J end lost 5 bases, and 11 bases lay between the germline ends. The CDR3 contains 12 residues. The germline gives CDR1 SQVTM, CDR2 ANQGSEA. CDR3 nucleotides: TGCAGCGTTGCGCAGGGGAGGACTGAAGCTTTCTTT. Translating gives CSVAQGRTEAFF.

This clonotype was seen a single time. The gene calls are TRBV7-9 and TRBJ2-7; 8 bases agree with TRBD2. The CDR3 is made up of 16 amino acids. V was pared by 3 bases and J by 3 bases, with 10 bases of the junction left unmatched. Germline CDR1 and CDR2: SEHNR and FQNEAQ (reference sequence). CDR3 in DNA: TGTGCCAGCAGCTTGGGATCTCGGGGGGGCTACTACGAGCAGTACTTC. This gives the protein CASSLGSRGGYYEQYF.

The chain links TRBV9 to TRBJ2-1; D may be TRBD2 (6 bases). Germline CDR1 reads SGDLS; CDR2 reads YYNGEE. The CDR3 covers 15 residues. V dropped 4 bases and J dropped 5 bases, with 16 bases sitting between them. CDR3 in amino acids: CASSTIGTANNEQFF. In DNA, the CDR3 is TGTGCCAGCAGCACGATCGGGACTGCGAACAATGAGCAGTTCTTC.

The genes are TRBV11-2 and TRBJ2-7; TRBD1 might be the D (7 bases). The V end lost 5 bases, the J end lost 4 bases, and 18 bases lay between the germline ends. The germline CDR1 and CDR2 sequences are SGHAT and FQNNGV. The CDR3 is made up of 15 amino acids. The CDR3 reads CASSIRGTAAYEQYF. The CDR3 DNA reads as TGTGCCAGCAGCATTCGCGGGACAGCAGCTTACGAGCAGTACTTC.

The CDR3 sequence is CAISEGSNQPQHF. CDR3 nucleotide sequence: TGTGCCATCAGTGAGGGTAGCAATCAGCCCCAGCATTTT. V usage is TRBV10-3 and J usage is TRBJ1-5; unclear D gene. CDR1 ENHRY and CDR2 SYGVKD come from the germline V gene. The CDR3 contains 13 residues. The V and J ends lost 2 bases and 0 bases respectively, with 2 bases between them.